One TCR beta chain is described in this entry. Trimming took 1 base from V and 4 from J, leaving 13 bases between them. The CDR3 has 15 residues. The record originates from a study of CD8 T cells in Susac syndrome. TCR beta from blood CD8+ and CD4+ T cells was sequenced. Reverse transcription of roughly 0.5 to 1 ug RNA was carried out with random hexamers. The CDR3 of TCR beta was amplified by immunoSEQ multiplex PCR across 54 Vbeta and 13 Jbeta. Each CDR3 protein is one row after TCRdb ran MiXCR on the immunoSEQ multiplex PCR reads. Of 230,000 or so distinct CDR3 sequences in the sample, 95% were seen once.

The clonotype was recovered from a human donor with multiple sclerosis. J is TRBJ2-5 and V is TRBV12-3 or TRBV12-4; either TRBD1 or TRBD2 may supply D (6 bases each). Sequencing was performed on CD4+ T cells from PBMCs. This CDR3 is CASSLVGGRRETQYF. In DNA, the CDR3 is TGTGCCAGCAGTTTAGTTGGGGGGCGGCGAGAGACCCAGTACTTC.